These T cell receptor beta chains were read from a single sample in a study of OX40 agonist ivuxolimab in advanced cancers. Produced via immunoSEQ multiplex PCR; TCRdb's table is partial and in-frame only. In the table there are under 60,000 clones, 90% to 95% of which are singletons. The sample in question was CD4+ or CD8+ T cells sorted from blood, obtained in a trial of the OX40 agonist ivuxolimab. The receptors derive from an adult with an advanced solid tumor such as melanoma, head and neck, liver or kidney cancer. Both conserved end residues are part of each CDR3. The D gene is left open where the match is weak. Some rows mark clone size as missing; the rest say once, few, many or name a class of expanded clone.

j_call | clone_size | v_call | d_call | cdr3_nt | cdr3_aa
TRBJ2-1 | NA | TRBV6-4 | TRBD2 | TGTGCCAGCAGTGAGGCGGGAGCAGTCAATGAGCAGTTCTTC | CASSEAGAVNEQFF
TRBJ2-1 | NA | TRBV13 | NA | TGTGCCAGCAGCTTAGTGGGGGCCACCTACAATGAGCAGTTCTTC | CASSLVGATYNEQFF
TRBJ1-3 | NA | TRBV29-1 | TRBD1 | TGCAGCGTTGAGACAGGGACCTCTGGAAACACCATATATTTT | CSVETGTSGNTIYF
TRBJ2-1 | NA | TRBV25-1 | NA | TGTGCCAGCAGTGACAGGAGGCAGGAGCAGTTCTTC | CASSDRRQEQFF
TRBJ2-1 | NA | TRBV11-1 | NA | TGTGCCAGCAGCTCAGGACAGCTATACAATGAGCAGTTCTTC | CASSSGQLYNEQFF
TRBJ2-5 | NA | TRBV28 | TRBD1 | TGTGCCAGCAGTCAAAGGACAGGGAGACAAGAGACCCAGTACTTC | CASSQRTGRQETQYF
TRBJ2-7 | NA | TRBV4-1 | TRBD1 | TGCGCCAGCAGCCAAGAGGGACAGGGGACCTACGAGCAGTACTTC | CASSQEGQGTYEQYF
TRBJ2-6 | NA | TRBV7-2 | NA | TGTGCCAGCAGCTTAGGGCAGGCTGGGGCCAACGTCCTGACTTTC | CASSLGQAGANVLTF
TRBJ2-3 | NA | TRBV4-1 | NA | TGCGCCAGCAGCCAAGATCGTACGCAGTATTTT | CASSQDRTQYF
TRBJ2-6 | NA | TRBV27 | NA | TGTGCCAGCTCCTTTGGGGGGGCCAACGTCCTGACTTTC | CASSFGGANVLTF
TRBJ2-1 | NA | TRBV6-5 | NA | TGTGCCAGCAGCCAGGGATACAATGAGCAGTTCTTC | CASSQGYNEQFF
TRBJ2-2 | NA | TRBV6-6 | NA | TGTGCCAGCAGTTACTTCAGGGCGAACACCGGGGAGCTGTTTTTT | CASSYFRANTGELFF
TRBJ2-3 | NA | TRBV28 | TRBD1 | TGTGCCAGCAGCGGAGACAGGGGGCAATTAGATACGCAGTATTTT | CASSGDRGQLDTQYF
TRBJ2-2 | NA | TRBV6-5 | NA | TGTGCCAGCAGTTACTCGCCGAGCGGGGAGCTGTTTTTT | CASSYSPSGELFF
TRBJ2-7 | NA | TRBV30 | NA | TGTGCCTGGAGCCGGGACACATCCTACGAGCAGTACTTC | CAWSRDTSYEQYF
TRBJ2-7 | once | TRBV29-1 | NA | TGCAGCGTAGGGATACAGGGCTACGAGCAGTACTTC | CSVGIQGYEQYF
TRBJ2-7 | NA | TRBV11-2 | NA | TGTGCCAGCAGTCTGAGTGGGGAGTCGCCCTACGAGCAGTACTTC | CASSLSGESPYEQYF
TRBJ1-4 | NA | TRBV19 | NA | TGTGCCAGTAGCCCGGGGACGGGCCTCAATGAAAAACTGTTTTTT | CASSPGTGLNEKLFF
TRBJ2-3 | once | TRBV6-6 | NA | TGTGCCAGCAGTCCTAGAGCCGTAGATACGCAGTATTTT | CASSPRAVDTQYF
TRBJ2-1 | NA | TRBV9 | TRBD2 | TGTGCCAGCAACATGGGACTAGCTCCGAGCTCCTACAATGAGCAGTTCTTC | CASNMGLAPSSYNEQFF
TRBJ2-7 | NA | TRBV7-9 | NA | TGTGCCAGCAGCTCGGGAATTAGCTACGAGCAGTACTTC | CASSSGISYEQYF
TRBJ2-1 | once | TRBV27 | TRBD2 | TGTGCCAGCAGTTTATCACCCCCAGCGGGAGGGTACAATGAGCAGTTCTTC | CASSLSPPAGGYNEQFF
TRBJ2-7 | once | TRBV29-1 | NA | TGCAGCGTTGAAGATGGCCCCTACGAGCAGTACTTC | CSVEDGPYEQYF
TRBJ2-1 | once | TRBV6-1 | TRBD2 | TGTGCCAGCAGTGAAGCCCCGGGACTAGCGGGAGGGAAAAGCTCCTACAATGAGCAGTTCTTC | CASSEAPGLAGGKSSYNEQFF
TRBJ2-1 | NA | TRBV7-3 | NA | TGTGCCAGCAGCGCGGTGGGGCTCGATGAGCAGTTCTTC | CASSAVGLDEQFF